This T cell receptor beta chain was retrieved from a study of OX40 agonist ivuxolimab in advanced cancers. Autoimmune disease history or systemic immunosuppression barred patients. The timepoints at which blood was sampled were baseline, cycle 4 day 1, and cycle 7 day 1. Study conclusions and caveats: At doses 0.1 to 3.0 mg/kg, CD4+ and CD8+ clones expanded.

The CDR3 has 15 amino acids. Trimming shortened V by 1 base and J by 2 bases, and 12 bases separated the two germline ends. The germline gives CDR1 SEHNR, CDR2 FQNEAQ (reference sequence). To note about this clone: Its antigen is not identified.

TCRdb keeps only in-frame clones here, not all; method: immunoSEQ multiplex PCR. The data hold some 87,000 clones, with approximately 95% observed a single time. Source: CD4+ or CD8+ T cells sorted from blood, taken in a trial of the OX40 agonist ivuxolimab. The source of this sequence is an adult with an advanced solid tumor such as melanoma, head and neck, liver or kidney cancer. This chain joins TRBV7-9 and TRBJ2-7; the D call may be TRBD1 or TRBD2 (5 bases each). The DNA for the CDR3 is TGTGCCAGCAGCTTAGAAGGGGCGGGTCCCTACGAGCAGTACTTC. As protein: CASSLEGAGPYEQYF.